The 14 T cell receptor beta chains below come from one sample, sequenced in a study of blood T cells in healthy people across ages. A sample-barcoded 5' primer and a J-beta primer mix were used in a second PCR of about 7 to 11 cycles. In TCRdb, the 5' RACE reads were re-called with MiXCR into one record per CDR3 protein. Found here are around 1,600,000 distinct CDR3 sequences, 35% to 45% of them singletons; the top ten hold just over 4%. The sample was blood. The origin of the receptors is a woman younger than 30 in good health.

This clonotype was recorded a few times. The chain joins TRBV4-3 to TRBJ2-3, with D perhaps TRBD1 or TRBD2 (5 bases each). V gave up 0 bases and J gave up 5 bases, with 18 bases separating them. The CDR3 loop spans 17 amino acids. CDR1 is LGHNA, CDR2 YSLEER, per germline. For the CDR3, the DNA is TGCGCCAGCAGCCAAGAGGCCGGGACGACGGGGAGAGATACGCAGTATTTT. Translation: CASSQEAGTTGRDTQYF.

The J gene is TRBJ1-2, the V gene TRBV29-1; 7 bases match TRBD1. V shed 6 bases and J 4 bases; nucleotides not matched to a gene: 14. This CDR3 is built from 15 residues. From germline, CDR1 is SQVTM and CDR2 ANQGSEA. In nucleotides, the CDR3 is TGCAGCGTCCCTGACCCCGGACAGGCGACCTATGGCTACACCTTC. It yields the protein CSVPDPGQATYGYTF.

This clonotype was picked up a small number of times. DNA of the CDR3: TGTGCCAGCAGACGTAACATGAACACTGAAGCTTTCTTT. Amino acids: CASRRNMNTEAFF. The rearrangement joins TRBV12-3 or TRBV12-4 to TRBJ1-1; no definite D call. V gave up 6 bases and J gave up 0 bases, with 8 bases separating them. The CDR3 has 13 residues.

The V gene is TRBV6-6, the J gene TRBJ2-4; D not certain. The CDR3 loop spans 14 amino acids. Germline V gene sequence: CDR1 MNHNY, CDR2 SVGAGI (reference sequence). Trimming removed 11 bases from V and 0 bases from J, with 14 bases in between. The CDR3 is CAGTDGLAKNIQYF. The CDR3 DNA reads TGTGCCGGCACCGATGGCCTAGCCAAAAACATTCAGTACTTC.

The J gene is TRBJ2-5, the V gene TRBV4-2; D ambiguous. The CDR3 has 14 amino acids. The germline V gene encodes CDR1 LGHNA and CDR2 YNFKEQ. The germline V and J ends were trimmed by 4 bases and 4 bases, with 13 bases remaining between them. CDR3: CASSPSTIGETQYF. CDR3 nucleotide sequence: TGTGCCAGCAGCCCTTCCACGATAGGAGAGACCCAGTACTTC.

The chain has TRBV20-1 and TRBJ2-1, with 9 bases lining up with TRBD2. Judging by the DNA end, TRBJ2-7 fits better; the J call may be wrong. The germline V gene has CDR1 DFQATT and CDR2 SNEGSKA (reference sequence). CDR3 length: 14 residues. DNA of the CDR3: TGCAGTGCTACACTAGCGGGCAACTACAATGAGCAGTACTTC. Translation gives CSATLAGNYNEQYF.

This CDR3 is CASNPSGSFYNEQYF. The DNA for the CDR3 is TGTGCCAGCAACCCCAGCGGGAGTTTCTACAATGAGCAGTACTTC. This chain connects TRBV5-6 to TRBJ2-1, with 8 bases identical to TRBD2. Judging by the DNA end, TRBJ2-7 fits better; the J call may be wrong. Per the germline V gene, CDR1 is SGHDT and CDR2 is YYEEEE. CDR3 size: 15 residues.

This clonotype was detected a few times. The chain joins TRBV9 to TRBJ2-5, with 8 bases lining up with TRBD2. The length of the CDR3 is 15 residues. The germline V gene encodes CDR1 SGDLS and CDR2 YYNGEE. V shed 0 bases and J 11 bases; nucleotides not matched to a gene: 12. In DNA form, the CDR3 reads TGTGCCAGCAGCGTAGCGGGGGGGCAGTACAATGAGCAGTACTTC. Translation gives CASSVAGGQYNEQYF.

The V gene is TRBV5-1, the J gene TRBJ2-3, with a tentative D call TRBD2 (5 bases). Germline lookup yields CDR1 SGHRS and CDR2 YFSETQ. Trimming removed 10 bases from V and 4 bases from J, with 16 bases in between. The CDR3 extends over 13 amino acids. The chain's CDR3 is CAARIGSADTQYF. The CDR3 bases are TGCGCCGCCCGGATAGGTAGCGCAGATACGCAGTATTTT.

The chain combines TRBV5-4 with TRBJ1-1, with D maybe TRBD1 (6 bases). V lost 5 bases, J lost 3 bases, and 14 bases lay in between. Germline values: CDR1 SGHNT, CDR2 YYREEE (reference sequence). CDR3 length: 14 amino acids. The CDR3 DNA reads as TGTGCCAGCAGTTCACCGACAGGCGACACTGAAGCTTTCTTT. Translation gives CASSSPTGDTEAFF. The whole variable domain, filled in from reference TRBV5-4 and TRBJ1-1, reads ETGVTQSPTHLIKTRGQQVTLRCSSQSGHNTVSWYQQALGQGPQFIFQYYREEENGRGNFPPRFSGLQFPNYSSELNVNALELDDSALYLCASSSPTGDTEAFFGQGTRLTVV.

This sequence joins TRBV4-1 and TRBJ1-1; tentative D call: TRBD1 (5 bases). The CDR3 runs to 15 residues. Trimming stripped 1 base from V and 7 bases from J, with 16 bases between. Germline CDR1 reads MGHRA; CDR2 reads YSYEKL. DNA for the CDR3: TGCGCCAGCAGCCAAGGGGGCAATAGTGGTGATGAAGCTTTCTTT. It specifies CASSQGGNSGDEAFF.

DNA of the CDR3: TGCAGCGTTGGCACGTCAGGGGTCGGTGAAAAACTGTTTTTT. It specifies CSVGTSGVGEKLFF. The chain couples TRBV29-1 to TRBJ1-4; TRBD1 is a possible D gene (6 bases). V lost 4 bases, J lost 7 bases, and 16 bases lay in between. The CDR3 has 14 amino acids. The germline CDR1 and CDR2 sequences are SQVTM and ANQGSEA.

V usage is TRBV28 and J usage is TRBJ2-3; 12 bases align to TRBD1. The CDR3 consists of 17 residues. Per germline, CDR1 MDHEN and CDR2 SYDVKM. Losses at the gene ends were 6 bases for V and 1 base for J; bases not matched to a gene: 8. The CDR3 region is CASSPGQGAPGTDTQYF. CDR3 nucleotides: TGTGCCAGCAGCCCGGGACAGGGGGCGCCTGGCACAGATACGCAGTATTTT.

This chain connects TRBV12-3 or TRBV12-4 to TRBJ1-1; 9 nucleotides agree with TRBD1. The CDR3 has 13 amino acids. The V and J ends lost 6 bases and 11 bases, in that order; junction bases with no gene match: 10. The CDR3 loop reads CASSGGTGREAFF. The CDR3 DNA follows: TGTGCCAGCAGCGGAGGGACAGGGAGGGAGGCTTTCTTT.